This T cell receptor beta chain was found in a study of PD-1 blockade in classical Hodgkin lymphoma. As to this clone: Its antigen is still unknown.

Method: immunoSEQ multiplex PCR; TCRdb's copy keeps in-frame clones and lacks some. This table holds approximately 9,300 clones, around 80% found once. Time point reported: cycle 4 day 1 (C4D1), after 5 to 7 weeks of nivolumab. All patients experienced relapse after autologous stem cell transplantation, and brentuximab vedotin exposure was variable. Magnetic negative selection was used to purify CD4+ T cells from thawed PBMCs. This CDR3 contains 14 residues. V was trimmed by 3 bases and J by 6 bases, leaving 9 bases between them. Germline-derived CDR1 and CDR2 are SGHAT and FQDESV (reference sequence). Study results and caveats: Similar baseline diversity was found in complete responders and newly diagnosed patients.

The sequencing used CD4+ T cells from blood, collected before the fourth cycle of nivolumab. This sequence was found in a human donor with classical Hodgkin lymphoma. The rearrangement links TRBV11-1 to TRBJ1-6; D is perhaps TRBD1 (5 bases). CDR3 sequence reads: CASSFQQGNSPLHF. In DNA form, the CDR3 reads TGTGCCAGCAGCTTTCAGCAGGGTAATTCACCCCTCCACTTT.